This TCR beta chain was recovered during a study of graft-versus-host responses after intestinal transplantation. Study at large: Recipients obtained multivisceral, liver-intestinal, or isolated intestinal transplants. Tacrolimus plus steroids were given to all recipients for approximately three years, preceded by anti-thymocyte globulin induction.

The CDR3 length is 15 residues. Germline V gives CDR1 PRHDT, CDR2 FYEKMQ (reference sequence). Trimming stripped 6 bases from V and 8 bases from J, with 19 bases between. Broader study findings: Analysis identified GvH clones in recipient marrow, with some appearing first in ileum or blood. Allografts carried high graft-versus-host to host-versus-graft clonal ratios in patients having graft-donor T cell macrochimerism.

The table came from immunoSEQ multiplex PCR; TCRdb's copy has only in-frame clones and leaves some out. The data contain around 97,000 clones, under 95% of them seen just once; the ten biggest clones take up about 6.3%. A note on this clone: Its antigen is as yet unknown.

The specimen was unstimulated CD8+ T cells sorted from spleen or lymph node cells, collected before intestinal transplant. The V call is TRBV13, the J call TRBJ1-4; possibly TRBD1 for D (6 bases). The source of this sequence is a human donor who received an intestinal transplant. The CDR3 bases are TGTGCCAGCAGTGTGGGGGGCTCACTTTCGGAAAAACTGTTTTTT. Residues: CASSVGGSLSEKLFF.